This TCR beta chain was captured by sequencing in a study of blood T cell repertoires in COVID-19. Background on the study: Acute-phase and convalescent COVID-19 samples originated in the United States, Italy and Spain. PBMCs, B-cell-depleted T cells, or T cells were the source of the cDNA or gDNA that made up the material.

Trimming removed 7 bases at V and 8 bases at J, with 20 bases between. CDR3 length: 15 residues. Looked up from germline, CDR1 is SNHLY and CDR2 is FYNNEI. Authors' data handling: Counts of nucleated cells, estimated from reference gene primer amplification, were obtained. Libraries were prepared by immunoSEQ multiplex PCR; TCRdb keeps only in-frame clonotypes and omits some of them. From that table come the V and J calls and clone size; the DNA was used to work out D and trimming. Among tens of thousands of clones listed, roughly 86% were seen once. The sequence was obtained from a man aged 50 or older with active or convalescent COVID-19. This chain links TRBV2 with TRBJ2-2; D is perhaps TRBD1 (6 bases). Sequencing input: peripheral blood. The CDR3 protein is CASKRRAGEYGELFF. The CDR3 DNA is TGTGCCAGCAAGAGGAGAGCAGGGGAGTATGGGGAGCTGTTTTTT.